The clone carrying this T cell receptor beta chain has a count of ten or more. What it binds is not known. The CDR3 contains 14 residues. The ends lost 5 bases at V and 6 bases at J; junction bases unmatched: 7. From RNA transcripts, TCR beta CDR3 regions were amplified. The TCR CDR3 was amplified in a first-round RT-PCR using the HTBI primer set. TCRdb used MiXCR to reprocess the multiplex PCR reads, holding one entry per CDR3 protein. Of 400,000 to 550,000 distinct CDR3 sequences in the sample, approximately 15% were seen once. The source of the sample is a study of T cells in Graves' hyperthyroidism and ophthalmopathy. Study-wide points: Median prediction lead before ophthalmopathy onset was 6.5 months with the model.

Sequenced material: blood. This sequence originates from a woman younger than 30 with Graves' hyperthyroidism. V gene TRBV12-3 or TRBV12-4 combines with J gene TRBJ2-1, with 7 bases matching TRBD2. CDR3 region: CASSTSGLVNEQFF. CDR3 nucleotides: TGTGCCAGCAGTACCTCAGGACTAGTCAATGAGCAGTTCTTC.